The 27 T cell receptor beta chains in this list originate from one sample, sequenced in a study of blood T cell repertoires in COVID-19. Profiling relied on immunoSEQ multiplex PCR, and the TCRdb table lists in-frame clones only, not all of them. This sample has under 200,000 clones, with 80% to 90% found just once. Sequenced: peripheral blood. All receptors come from a woman between 45 and 65 years old with COVID-19, enrolled during active disease.

The V call is TRBV28, the J call TRBJ1-6; D gene uncertain. The CDR3 has 14 amino acids. Germline loops: CDR1 MDHEN, CDR2 SYDVKM. Trimming cost V 2 bases and J 14 bases, with 16 bases left between them. The CDR3 DNA reads TGTGCCAGCAGTTTAAATGCGGGGTTTTCTTCCCTCCACTTT. This sequence encodes CASSLNAGFSSLHF. The full variable domain, completed using reference TRBV28 and TRBJ1-6, is DVKVTQSSRYLVKRTGEKVFLECVQDMDHENMFWYRQDPGLGLRLIYFSYDVKMKEKGDIPEGYSVSREKKERFSLILESASTNQTSMYLCASSLNAGFSSLHFGNGTRLTVT.

V is TRBV4-1 and J is TRBJ1-2; D unclear. V was cut by 2 bases and J by 0 bases, with 10 bases left in between. The length of the CDR3 is 15 residues. Per the germline V gene, CDR1 is MGHRA and CDR2 is YSYEKL. CDR3 residues: CASSQRKDSNYGYTF. The CDR3 coding sequence is TGCGCCAGCAGCCAACGCAAAGACTCTAACTATGGCTACACCTTC.

The rearrangement links TRBV6-2 or TRBV6-3 to TRBJ1-6; no clear D gene. Between the trimmed V and J ends, which lost 5 bases and 8 bases, there was a span of 16 bases. Germline V gives CDR1 MNHEY, CDR2 SVGEGT. CDR3 length equals 15 residues. In DNA, the CDR3 is TGTGCCAGCAGTCTCTCAAAGGAGAGGGATTCACCCCTCCACTTT. This gives the protein CASSLSKERDSPLHF.

This clone was counted a single time. The chain links TRBV23-1 to TRBJ1-5; possibly TRBD1 for D (5 bases). TRBV23-1 is treated as an ORF (open reading frame) with a function not yet certain. The germline V and J ends were trimmed by 4 bases and 3 bases, with 16 bases remaining between them. The CDR3 length is 16 residues. The CDR3 coding sequence is TGCGCCAGCAGTCCCGGGGGGACTCGGGCCAATCAGCCCCAGCATTTT. As protein: CASSPGGTRANQPQHF.

This chain joins TRBV9 and TRBJ2-2; weak D call: TRBD2 (6 bases). CDR3 length equals 16 residues. CDR1 is SGDLS and CDR2 is YYNGEE in the germline V gene. Trimming took off 4 bases at V and 1 base at J, with 14 bases between the two ends. CDR3 DNA: TGTGCCAGCAGCCTCGGGAGTATCGTGAACACCGGGGAGCTGTTTTTT. Translated, it gives CASSLGSIVNTGELFF.

The J gene is TRBJ2-5, the V gene TRBV11-3; D may be TRBD2 (7 bases). There are 15 residues in the CDR3. Germline-derived CDR1 and CDR2 are SGHNT and YENEEA. Trimming stripped 5 bases from V and 2 bases from J, with 15 bases between. The CDR3: CASSKGGPLQETQYF. The DNA for the CDR3 is TGTGCCAGCAGCAAGGGGGGGCCGCTACAAGAGACCCAGTACTTC.

The chain joins TRBV6-6 to TRBJ2-3; 11 bases map to TRBD2. The CDR3 contains 16 residues. After removal of 2 bases from V and 6 bases from J, the junction contained 7 bases not matched to a gene. Per germline, CDR1 MNHNY and CDR2 SVGAGI (reference sequence). DNA for the CDR3: TGTGCCAGCAGTTACGACTCTAGCGGGGGGTTCGATACGCAGTATTTT. Translation: CASSYDSSGGFDTQYF.

The chain combines TRBV5-1 with TRBJ1-1; TRBD1 might be the D (6 bases). The CDR3 runs 14 residues. Germline lookup yields CDR1 SGHRS and CDR2 YFSETQ. V lost 2 bases and J 1 base, leaving 9 bases between the germline ends. Written as DNA, the CDR3 is TGCGCCAGCAGCTTATCGACAGGGAACACTGAAGCTTTCTTT. Its protein is CASSLSTGNTEAFF.

This chain links TRBV5-1 with TRBJ1-2; 8 bases are shared with TRBD1. Per the germline V gene, CDR1 is SGHRS and CDR2 is YFSETQ. This CDR3 has 13 amino acids. J gave up 6 bases and V 4 bases, and 5 bases lay outside the gene matches. CDR3 DNA: TGCGCCAGCAGCCTATCGACAGGGGATGGCTACACCTTC. Protein product: CASSLSTGDGYTF.

This sequence joins TRBV29-1 and TRBJ2-5, with 7 bases aligning to TRBD2. Germline V gene sequence: CDR1 SQVTM, CDR2 ANQGSEA. This CDR3 is built from 14 residues. V gave up 4 bases and J gave up 5 bases; unmatched junction bases: 10. The CDR3: CSVAGSGVGETQYF. The CDR3 nucleotides read TGCAGCGTTGCGGGCAGCGGGGTAGGCGAGACCCAGTACTTC.

V usage is TRBV5-3 and J usage is TRBJ2-7, with 7 bases identical to TRBD1. TRBV5-3 is known as an ORF, though its function is uncertain. This CDR3 contains 18 residues. With 1 base clipped from V and 7 bases from J, the junction kept 20 bases outside the gene matches. CDR3 sequence: CARSLTPGQADLSREQYF. The CDR3 region has the DNA TGTGCCAGAAGCTTGACGCCCGGACAGGCTGACCTCTCTCGTGAGCAGTACTTC.

This clone appeared a single time. This chain joins TRBV5-1 and TRBJ2-1; D gene ambiguous. Per the germline V gene, CDR1 is SGHRS and CDR2 is YFSETQ. Trimming shortened V by 3 bases and J by 5 bases, and 12 bases separated the two germline ends. CDR3 size: 14 residues. The CDR3 here is CASSSRVKNNEQFF. The CDR3 DNA follows: TGCGCCAGCAGCTCCCGGGTCAAGAACAATGAGCAGTTCTTC.

Concerning this clone itself: At one end, the junction sequence differs from germline, possibly due to a read error. The chain links TRBV7-7 to TRBJ2-3; D is perhaps TRBD1 (8 bases). CDR3 length equals 13 residues. The germline V gene encodes CDR1 SSHAT and CDR2 FNYEAQ (reference sequence). CDR3 bases: TGTGCTAGCAGCACCACACAGGGGGGGACGCAGTATTTT. Residues: CASSTTQGGTQYF.

About this clone: Distinct nucleotide sequences in the sample also encode this CDR3. The chain links TRBV5-4 to TRBJ2-1; possible D gene TRBD1, 6 bases. V was trimmed by 0 bases and J by 2 bases, leaving 9 bases between them. Germline CDR1 is SGHNT and CDR2 is YYREEE (reference sequence). The CDR3 is made up of 15 amino acids. The CDR3 region has the DNA TGTGCCAGCAGCTTGGGGCAGGGGACCTACAATGAGCAGTTCTTC. This encodes CASSLGQGTYNEQFF.

A few counts support this clone. The chain joins TRBV2 to TRBJ1-5, with 7 bases lining up with TRBD1. The CDR3 sequence is 15 residues long. In germline, CDR1 is SNHLY, CDR2 FYNNEI. After removal of 4 bases from V and 0 bases from J, the junction contained 3 bases not matched to a gene. The CDR3 sequence is CASSGQGNSNQPQHF. Here the CDR3 DNA reads TGTGCCAGCAGTGGACAGGGAAATAGCAATCAGCCCCAGCATTTT.

The rearrangement joins TRBV10-3 to TRBJ2-3, with a possible D match to TRBD2 (5 bases). V gave up 4 bases and J gave up 6 bases, with 11 bases separating them. Germline CDR1 and CDR2: ENHRY and SYGVKD. The CDR3 is made up of 13 amino acids. In DNA, the CDR3 is TGTGCCATCAGTGTTGGCGGGTTGGATACGCAGTATTTT. Translating it yields CAISVGGLDTQYF.

The rearrangement uses TRBV14 and TRBJ2-3; tentative D call: TRBD1 (6 bases). The CDR3 runs 15 residues. The V end was cut by 8 bases, the J end by 2 bases, with 17 bases between. From germline, CDR1 is SGHDN and CDR2 FVKESK. The CDR3, as DNA: TGTGCCAGCCGGGACACCGATTTCCCCACAGATACGCAGTATTTT. It is translated as CASRDTDFPTDTQYF.

The CDR3 is CASSSPWEKNYGYTF. CDR3 sequence (DNA): TGTGCCAGCAGCTCCCCCTGGGAGAAGAACTATGGCTACACCTTC. The chain carries TRBV11-3 and TRBJ1-2, with D uncertain. This CDR3 has 15 residues. CDR1 and CDR2 (germline): SGHNT, YENEEA. V was pared by 4 bases and J by 2 bases, with 14 bases between.

This chain links TRBV6-1 with TRBJ1-5; D unclear. Per the germline V gene, CDR1 is MNHNS and CDR2 is SASEGT. Trimming removed 3 bases from V and 4 bases from J, with 10 bases in between. The CDR3 covers 14 residues. Written as DNA, the CDR3 is TGTGCCAGCAGTGAGGAACAGATAAATCAGCCCCAGCATTTT. It specifies CASSEEQINQPQHF.

The rearrangement links TRBV7-9 to TRBJ2-7; D perhaps matches TRBD2 (5 bases). Germline values: CDR1 SEHNR, CDR2 FQNEAQ (reference sequence). The V end was cut by 3 bases, the J end by 7 bases, with 16 bases between. The CDR3 covers 14 residues. Here the CDR3 reads CASSFSQRPGEQYF. For the CDR3, the DNA is TGTGCCAGCAGCTTTTCACAGAGACCGGGGGAGCAGTACTTC.

The CDR3 DNA follows: TGTGCCAGCAGCTTAGATTGGGGGACTAGCTACGAGCAGTACTTC. Translation: CASSLDWGTSYEQYF. This rearrangement joins TRBV7-2 to TRBJ2-7; 8 bases are shared with TRBD2. V shed 1 base, J shed 3 bases, and the junction held 5 bases outside the gene matches. In germline, CDR1 is SGHTA, CDR2 FQGNSA. CDR3 length: 15 amino acids.

This clone was observed a single time. CDR3 nucleotides: TGTGCCAGCAGCTTGCCGGGACAGAGAGCTCATGGCTACACCTTC. Translation: CASSLPGQRAHGYTF. The chain carries TRBV7-9 and TRBJ1-2, with 7 nucleotides matching TRBD1. Germline V lookup: CDR1 SEHNR, CDR2 FQNEAQ (reference sequence). There are 15 residues in the CDR3. J was trimmed by 6 bases and V by 3 bases; bases with no gene match: 10.

V gene TRBV9 combines with J gene TRBJ2-3; D not resolved. CDR1 and CDR2 (germline): SGDLS, YYNGEE. The ends were cut back, 2 bases at V and 0 bases at J, with 7 bases in the middle. The CDR3 is 14 residues long. The CDR3 loop is CASSVYASTDTQYF. The CDR3 DNA sequence: TGTGCCAGCAGCGTCTATGCTAGCACAGATACGCAGTATTTT.

The chain has TRBV28 and TRBJ2-5, with TRBD1 as a possible D gene (6 bases). V dropped 5 bases and J dropped 2 bases, with 9 bases sitting between them. The germline gives CDR1 MDHEN, CDR2 SYDVKM. This CDR3 contains 13 residues. The CDR3 sequence: CASSLRGQETQYF. CDR3 DNA sequence: TGTGCCAGCAGTCTCAGGGGACAAGAGACCCAGTACTTC.

This chain uses TRBV6-5 with TRBJ2-1; TRBD2 is a possible D gene (6 bases). CDR1 and CDR2 (germline): MNHEY, SVGAGI. Trimming left V 0 bases short and J 5 bases short, with 14 bases between. CDR3 length: 16 amino acids. The CDR3 DNA reads as TGTGCCAGCAGTTACTCAATTAGCGGACTACACAATGAGCAGTTCTTC. It translates to CASSYSISGLHNEQFF.

The rearrangement links TRBV2 to TRBJ2-5, with a possible D match to TRBD1 (6 bases). CDR1 SNHLY and CDR2 FYNNEI come from the germline V gene. The CDR3 consists of 14 residues. Trimming removed 4 bases at V and 5 bases at J, with 14 bases between. CDR3 amino acids: CASSVWGREETQYF. The DNA of the CDR3 is TGTGCCAGCAGTGTTTGGGGGCGTGAGGAGACCCAGTACTTC.

The CDR3 protein is CASRFMSSGNTIYF. The CDR3 bases are TGTGCCAGCAGATTCATGAGCTCTGGAAACACCATATATTTT. The chain recombines TRBV6-6 with TRBJ1-3; D gene unclear. The germline V gene has CDR1 MNHNY and CDR2 SVGAGI (reference sequence). This CDR3 has 14 residues. The V end was cut by 6 bases, the J end by 0 bases, with 9 bases between.